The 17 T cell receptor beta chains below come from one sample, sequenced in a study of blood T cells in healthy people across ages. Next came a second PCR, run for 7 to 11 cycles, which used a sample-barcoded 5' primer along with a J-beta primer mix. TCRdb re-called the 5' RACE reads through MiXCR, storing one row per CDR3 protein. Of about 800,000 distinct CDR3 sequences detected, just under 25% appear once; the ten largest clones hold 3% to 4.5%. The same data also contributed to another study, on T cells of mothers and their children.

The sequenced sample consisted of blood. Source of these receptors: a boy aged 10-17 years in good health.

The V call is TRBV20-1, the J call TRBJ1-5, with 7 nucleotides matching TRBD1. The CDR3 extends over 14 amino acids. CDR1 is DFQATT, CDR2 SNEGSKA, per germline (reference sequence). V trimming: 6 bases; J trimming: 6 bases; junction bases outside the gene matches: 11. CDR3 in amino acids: CSAAGGGWGQPQHF. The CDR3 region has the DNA TGCAGTGCCGCAGGGGGGGGGTGGGGTCAGCCCCAGCATTTT.

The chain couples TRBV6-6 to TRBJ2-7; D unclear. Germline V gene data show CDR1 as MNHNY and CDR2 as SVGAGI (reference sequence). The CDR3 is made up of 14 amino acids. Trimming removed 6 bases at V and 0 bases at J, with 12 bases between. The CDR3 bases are TGTGCCAGCAGGGCGGACGGTCACTCCTACGAGCAGTACTTC. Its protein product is CASRADGHSYEQYF.

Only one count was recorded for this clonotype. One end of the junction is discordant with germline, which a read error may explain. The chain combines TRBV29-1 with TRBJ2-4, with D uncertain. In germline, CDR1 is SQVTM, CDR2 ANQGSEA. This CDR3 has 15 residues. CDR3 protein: CSVVARSLAKNVQYF. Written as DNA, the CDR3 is TGCAGCGTTGTGGCCAGGTCTTTGGCCAAAAACGTTCAGTACTTC.

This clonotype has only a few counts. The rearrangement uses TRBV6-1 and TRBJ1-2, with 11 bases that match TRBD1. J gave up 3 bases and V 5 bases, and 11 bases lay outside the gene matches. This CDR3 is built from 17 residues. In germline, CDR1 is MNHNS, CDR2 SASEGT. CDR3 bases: TGTGCCAGCAGTCCGAGAAGGACAGGGGGCATTTACTATGGCTACACCTTC. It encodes CASSPRRTGGIYYGYTF.

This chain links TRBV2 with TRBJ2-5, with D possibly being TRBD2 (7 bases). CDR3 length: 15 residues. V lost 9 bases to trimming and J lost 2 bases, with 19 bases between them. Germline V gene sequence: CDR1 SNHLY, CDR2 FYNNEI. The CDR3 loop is CASGRGVILQETQYF. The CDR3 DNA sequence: TGTGCCAGTGGGAGGGGGGTAATACTTCAAGAGACCCAGTACTTC.

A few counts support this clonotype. The CDR3 reads CASSLDRWGQTEAFF. CDR3 bases: TGTGCCAGCAGCTTAGATCGGTGGGGGCAAACTGAAGCTTTCTTT. The chain carries TRBV7-9 and TRBJ1-1; tentative D call: TRBD1 (6 bases). The CDR3 runs to 15 residues. CDR1 and CDR2 (germline): SEHNR, FQNEAQ (reference sequence). Deletions cut 1 base from V and 5 bases from J, with 14 bases between. The full variable domain, rest sourced from reference TRBV7-9 and TRBJ1-1, is DTGVSQNPRHKITKRGQNVTFRCDPISEHNRLYWYRQTLGQGPEFLTYFQNEAQLEKSRLLSDRFSAERPKGSFSTLEIQRTEQGDSAMYLCASSLDRWGQTEAFFGQGTRLTVV.

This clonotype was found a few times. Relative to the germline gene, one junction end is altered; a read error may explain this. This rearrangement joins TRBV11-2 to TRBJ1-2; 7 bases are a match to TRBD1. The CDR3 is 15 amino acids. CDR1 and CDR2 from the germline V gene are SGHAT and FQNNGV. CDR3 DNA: TGTGCCAGCAGCACACCGGGACAGAACTCCTATGGTTACACCTTC. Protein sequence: CASSTPGQNSYGYTF.

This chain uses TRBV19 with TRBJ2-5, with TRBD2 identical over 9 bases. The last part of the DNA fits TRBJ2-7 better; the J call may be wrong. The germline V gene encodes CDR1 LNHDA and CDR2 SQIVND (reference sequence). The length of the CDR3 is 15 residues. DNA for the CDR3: TGTGCCAGTAGTATTCTAGCGGGATTGGCGTACGAGCAGTACTTC. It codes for CASSILAGLAYEQYF.

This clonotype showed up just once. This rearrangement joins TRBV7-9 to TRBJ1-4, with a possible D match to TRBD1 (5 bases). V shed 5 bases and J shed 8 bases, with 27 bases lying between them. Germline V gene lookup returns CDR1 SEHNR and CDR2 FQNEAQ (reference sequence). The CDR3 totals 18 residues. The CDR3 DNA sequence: TGTGCCAGCAGCCCAGCGGCCCCCGGACACCTTTTAATAGAAAAACTGTTTTTT. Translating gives CASSPAAPGHLLIEKLFF.

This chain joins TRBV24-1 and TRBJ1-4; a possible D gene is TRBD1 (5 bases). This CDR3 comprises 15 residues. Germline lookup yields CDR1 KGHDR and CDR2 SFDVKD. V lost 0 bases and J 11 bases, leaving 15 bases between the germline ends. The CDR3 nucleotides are TGTGCCACCAGTGATTTGCAGGATACCGCAGGGAAACTGTTTTTT. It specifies CATSDLQDTAGKLFF.

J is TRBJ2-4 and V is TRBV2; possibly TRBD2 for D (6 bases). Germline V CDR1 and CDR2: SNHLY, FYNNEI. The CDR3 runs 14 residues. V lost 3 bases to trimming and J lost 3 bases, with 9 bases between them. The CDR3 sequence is CASSEREGKNIQYF. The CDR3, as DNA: TGTGCCAGCAGTGAGCGGGAAGGCAAAAACATTCAGTACTTC.

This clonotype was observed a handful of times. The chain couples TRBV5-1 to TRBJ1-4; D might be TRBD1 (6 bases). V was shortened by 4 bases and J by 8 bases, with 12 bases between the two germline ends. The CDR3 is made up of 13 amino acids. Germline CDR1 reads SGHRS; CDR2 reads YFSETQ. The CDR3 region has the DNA TGCGCCAGCAGCGATACTGGACAGGAAAAACTGTTTTTT. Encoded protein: CASSDTGQEKLFF.

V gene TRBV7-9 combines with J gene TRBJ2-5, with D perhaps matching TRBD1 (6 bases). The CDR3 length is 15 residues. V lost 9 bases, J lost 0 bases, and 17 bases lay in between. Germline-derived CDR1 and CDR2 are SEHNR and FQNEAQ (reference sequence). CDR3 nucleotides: TGTGCCAGTGGGGCAGGGGCCATGTACCAAGAGACCCAGTACTTC. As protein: CASGAGAMYQETQYF.

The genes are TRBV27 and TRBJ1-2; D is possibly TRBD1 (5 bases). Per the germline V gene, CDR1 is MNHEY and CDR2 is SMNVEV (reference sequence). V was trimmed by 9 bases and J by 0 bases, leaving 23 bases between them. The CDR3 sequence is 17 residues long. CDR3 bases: TGTGCCAGTAGATCAGGGTTCCTAGCTTCAGCTAACTATGGCTACACCTTC. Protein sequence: CASRSGFLASANYGYTF.

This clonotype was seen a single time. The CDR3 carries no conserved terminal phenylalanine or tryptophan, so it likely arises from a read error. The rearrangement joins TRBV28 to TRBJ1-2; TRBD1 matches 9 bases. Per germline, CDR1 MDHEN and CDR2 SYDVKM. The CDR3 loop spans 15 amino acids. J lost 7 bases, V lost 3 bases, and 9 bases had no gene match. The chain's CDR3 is CASSFTRDRVSGYTL. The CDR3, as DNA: TGTGCCAGCAGTTTCACGAGGGACAGGGTTTCTGGCTACACCCTC.

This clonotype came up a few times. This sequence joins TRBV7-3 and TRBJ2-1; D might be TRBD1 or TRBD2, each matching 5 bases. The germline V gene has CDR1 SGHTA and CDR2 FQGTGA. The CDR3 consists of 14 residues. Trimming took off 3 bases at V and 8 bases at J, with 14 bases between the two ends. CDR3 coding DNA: TGTGCCAGCAGCTTTCACGGTGGGGACCATGAGCAGTTCTTC. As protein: CASSFHGGDHEQFF.

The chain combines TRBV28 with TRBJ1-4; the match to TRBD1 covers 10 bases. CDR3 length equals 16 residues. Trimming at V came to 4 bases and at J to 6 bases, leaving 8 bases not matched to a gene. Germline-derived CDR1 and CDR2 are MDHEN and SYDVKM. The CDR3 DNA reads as TGTGCCAGCAGTTCTCCCGCGACAGGGGGCTATGAAAAACTGTTTTTT. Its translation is CASSSPATGGYEKLFF.